Below, 9 T cell receptor beta chains from the same sample are listed, as sequenced in a study of HIV-infected patients and healthy controls. Approximately 500 ng RNA was reverse transcribed with alpha and beta constant-region primers. Each of the alpha and beta chains got its own library through chain-specific third strand synthesis with indices. One entry per CDR3 protein, called by TCRdb with MiXCR from the 5' RACE reads. The top ten clones hold 15% to 20% of a sample with over 8,000 distinct CDR3 sequences, about 9.4% of them seen once. All unsorted peripheral T cells were captured because whole blood was used without fractionation. Sequencing used blood, obtained before antiretroviral therapy. All receptors come from an adult with HIV infection.

In this sample, this clonotype turned up many times. The V call is TRBV18, the J call TRBJ2-7, with TRBD1 matching over 11 bases. The CDR3 loop spans 16 amino acids. The ends lost 3 bases at V and 0 bases at J; junction bases unmatched: 4. Germline V gene data show CDR1 as KGHSH and CDR2 as LQKENI. Here the CDR3 reads CASSPYGTGGSYEQYF. The DNA for the CDR3 is TGTGCCAGCTCACCCTACGGGACAGGGGGCTCCTACGAGCAGTACTTC.

This chain joins TRBV5-1 and TRBJ2-1, with 8 bases fitting TRBD2. In germline, CDR1 is SGHRS, CDR2 YFSETQ. Unmatched junction bases numbered 5, after V lost 1 base and J lost 2 bases. The CDR3 runs to 16 residues. CDR3 in DNA: TGCGCCAGCAGCTTGAGGACCGGGGGGGCCTACAATGAGCAGTTCTTC. Translation gives CASSLRTGGAYNEQFF.

This clonotype was found many times. The V gene is TRBV29-1, the J gene TRBJ2-5, with 7 bases identical to TRBD2. CDR3 size: 15 residues. Losses at the gene ends were 3 bases for V and 5 bases for J; bases not matched to a gene: 12. Germline V gene sequence: CDR1 SQVTM, CDR2 ANQGSEA. CDR3 sequence (DNA): TGCAGCGTTGAGACGGGCGGGAGTACTCCCGAGACCCAGTACTTC. Amino acid sequence: CSVETGGSTPETQYF. Combining the CDR3 with reference TRBV29-1 and TRBJ2-5 gives the whole variable domain SAVISQKPSRDICQRGTSLTIQCQVDSQVTMMFWYRQQPGQSLTLIATANQGSEATYESGFVIDKFPISRPNLTFSTLTVSNMSPEDSSIYLCSVETGGSTPETQYFGPGTRLLVL.

In its sample, this clonotype was seen many times. The gene calls are TRBV5-5 and TRBJ2-5; D gene uncertain. The CDR3 consists of 16 residues. V was trimmed by 0 bases and J by 2 bases, leaving 14 bases between them. Germline V gene lookup returns CDR1 SGHKS and CDR2 YYEKEE (reference sequence). The DNA of the CDR3 is TGTGCCAGCAGCTTGGCCGTCCCGCACGAACAAGAGACCCAGTACTTC. As protein: CASSLAVPHEQETQYF.

With respect to this clonotype: A much larger clone sits a single nucleotide away, making a read error possible. V usage is TRBV20-1 and J usage is TRBJ1-6; D ambiguous. Trimming shortened V by 8 bases and J by 10 bases, and 24 bases separated the two germline ends. This CDR3 is built from 15 residues. Germline V gene sequence: CDR1 DFQATT, CDR2 SNEGSKA (reference sequence). This CDR3 is CSSTSRLKEGSPLHF. The DNA for the CDR3 is TGCAGTTCCACTTCCCGCCTGAAGGAGGGATCACCCCTCCACTTT.

In its sample, this clonotype was seen many times. The gene calls are TRBV7-2 and TRBJ2-3, with 9 bases fitting TRBD2. Germline loops: CDR1 SGHTA, CDR2 FQGNSA. J gave up 4 bases and V 5 bases, and 10 bases lay outside the gene matches. The CDR3 has 16 amino acids. CDR3 bases: TGTGCCAGCAGCCCCGCGGCGGGGGGGCCAGCAGATACGCAGTATTTT. It specifies CASSPAAGGPADTQYF.

This clonotype was detected many times. The V gene is TRBV5-5, the J gene TRBJ2-1; 13 nucleotides agree with TRBD2. The CDR3 consists of 14 residues. Per the germline V gene, CDR1 is SGHKS and CDR2 is YYEKEE (reference sequence). Trimming cost V 6 bases and J 7 bases; bases outside gene matches: 4. Written as DNA, the CDR3 is TGTGCCAGCACACCGGGACTAGCGGGAAATGAGCAGTTCTTC. This translates into CASTPGLAGNEQFF. The variable domain in full, with the rest retrieved from reference TRBV5-5 and TRBJ2-1, is DAGVTQSPTHLIKTRGQQVTLRCSPISGHKSVSWYQQVLGQGPQFIFQYYEKEERGRGNFPDRFSARQFPNYSSELNVNALLLGDSALYLCASTPGLAGNEQFFGPGTRLTVL.

The chain has TRBV12-3 or TRBV12-4 and TRBJ2-1; no definite D call. CDR3 length: 15 amino acids. With 1 base removed from V and 0 bases from J, the gap between germline ends came to 7 bases. The CDR3 protein is CASSLVPSSYNEQFF. The CDR3 DNA reads TGTGCCAGCAGTTTAGTTCCAAGCTCCTACAATGAGCAGTTCTTC.

This clonotype was observed many times. This chain connects TRBV29-1 to TRBJ1-1; tentative D call: TRBD1 (5 bases). V gave up 5 bases and J gave up 4 bases, with 17 bases separating them. This CDR3 is 14 amino acids long. Germline V CDR1 and CDR2: SQVTM, ANQGSEA. The CDR3 protein is CSVSGRGVTTEAFF. CDR3 nucleotides: TGCAGCGTTTCAGGGCGGGGGGTCACCACTGAAGCTTTCTTT.